This T cell receptor (beta chain) came from a study of CD8 T cells in Susac syndrome. RNA totalling about 0.5 to 1 ug underwent reverse transcription with random hexamers. MiXCR was run by TCRdb on the immunoSEQ multiplex PCR reads, yielding one entry per CDR3 protein. Of almost 450,000 distinct CDR3 sequences in the sample, 85% to 90% were seen once. V gave up 1 base and J gave up 4 bases, with 9 bases separating them. This CDR3 is built from 13 residues. The germline CDR1 and CDR2 sequences are SGHRS and YFSETQ. This TCR came from a human donor with multiple sclerosis. The chain employs TRBV5-1 and TRBJ2-7; maybe TRBD2 (5 bases). Sequencing used CD8+ T cells from PBMCs. The CDR3 reads CASSLLPGYEQYF. The CDR3 nucleotides are TGCGCCAGCAGCTTGTTGCCGGGGTACGAGCAGTACTTC.